This T cell receptor beta chain originates from a study of control samples from healthy donors and cancer patients. V shed 0 bases, J shed 4 bases, and the junction held 0 bases outside the gene matches. CDR1 and CDR2 from the germline V gene are SNHLY and FYNNEI. This CDR3 region has 14 residues. TCRdb's copy holds only in-frame clones and misses some; the assay was immunoSEQ multiplex PCR. The sample shows 100,000 to 150,000 clones, around 93% of them seen only once. The chain links TRBV2 to TRBJ1-2, with 9 bases identical to TRBD1. The sequencing input was blood. The clonotype comes from a woman aged 50 to 65 in good health. The CDR3 region is CASSEAGQGYGYTF. CDR3 bases: TGTGCCAGCAGTGAAGCGGGACAGGGCTATGGCTACACCTTC.